This record looks at one TCR beta chain sequence and its context. The data stem from a study of blood T cell repertoires in COVID-19. Background on the study: From the United States, Italy and Spain came samples of acute and convalescent COVID-19. The analysed material was cDNA or gDNA that came from T cells, B-cell-depleted T cells, or PBMCs.

The Seattle site enrolled patients during active infection and followed them longitudinally. The authors' processing: Nucleated cell counts were estimated from reference gene primer amplification. The repertoire was sequenced with immunoSEQ multiplex PCR; TCRdb's copy has only in-frame clones and lacks some. For V, J and clone size, that table is used; D and trimming come from the DNA. The sample has approximately 270,000 clones, about four fifths seen once. The CDR3 length is 17 residues. V was clipped by 0 bases and J by 0 bases, with 15 bases between them. Germline V gene sequence: CDR1 MGHRA, CDR2 YSYEKL.

The sequencing input was peripheral blood. The rearrangement uses TRBV4-1 and TRBJ2-7; D may be TRBD2 (6 bases). The sequence derives from a person aged 65 to 85 with COVID-19, enrolled during active disease. The chain's CDR3 is CASSQEWVGGNSYEQYF. The CDR3 nucleotides are TGCGCCAGCAGCCAAGAATGGGTGGGAGGCAACTCCTACGAGCAGTACTTC.